Listed here are 30 T cell receptor beta chains from one sample, sequenced in a study of T cell responses to AZD1222 COVID-19 vaccine. TCRdb's table, derived via immunoSEQ multiplex PCR, lists solely in-frame clones and lacks some. The sample consists of 85,000 to 100,000 clones, more than 75% of them appearing once. This specimen was peripheral blood, taken on day 0 of AZD1222 vaccination. Every receptor here comes from an adult in good health.

The chain recombines TRBV3-1 (or the pseudogene TRBV3-2) with TRBJ2-7; D not certain. Germline V CDR1 and CDR2: LGHDT, YNNKEL (reference sequence). The CDR3 is made up of 15 amino acids. With 1 base removed from V and 3 bases from J, the gap between germline ends came to 13 bases. CDR3 protein: CASSQAWTENYEQYF. CDR3 DNA sequence: TGTGCCAGCAGCCAAGCGTGGACCGAGAACTACGAGCAGTACTTC.

This clone occurred a few times. The chain links TRBV14 to TRBJ1-3; D is uncertain. Between the trimmed V and J ends, which lost 1 base and 3 bases, there was a span of 10 bases. The CDR3 spans 15 residues. CDR1 is SGHDN, CDR2 FVKESK, per germline. Here the CDR3 reads CASSQVTGGGNTIYF. The CDR3 DNA is TGTGCCAGCAGCCAAGTTACGGGTGGTGGAAACACCATATATTTT.

The V gene is TRBV15, the J gene TRBJ2-7, with D unclear. Trimming shortened V by 7 bases and J by 3 bases, and 16 bases separated the two germline ends. The germline V gene encodes CDR1 LNHNV and CDR2 YYDKDF (reference sequence). The CDR3 sequence is 14 residues long. The CDR3 reads CATTSGLGYYEQYF. The CDR3 nucleotides are TGTGCCACCACATCAGGCCTTGGTTACTACGAGCAGTACTTC.

The chain employs TRBV7-2 and TRBJ2-3; TRBD2 agrees at 14 bases. This CDR3 contains 18 residues. In germline, CDR1 is SGHTA, CDR2 FQGNSA. Trimming took 1 base from V and 4 from J; bases not matched to a gene: 7. Here the CDR3 DNA reads TGTGCCAGCAGCTTAGTGGGACTAGCGGGAGTAGGGGCAGATACGCAGTATTTT. Translated, it gives CASSLVGLAGVGADTQYF.

This chain joins TRBV7-2 and TRBJ1-6, with a tentative D call TRBD1 (6 bases). Germline V gene data show CDR1 as SGHTA and CDR2 as FQGNSA. The CDR3 has 16 residues. V lost 4 bases and J lost 1, with 11 bases in between. As DNA, the CDR3 is TGTGCCAGCAGCTCCCCCAGGGGATCCTATAATTCACCCCTCCACTTT. This encodes CASSSPRGSYNSPLHF.

The chain combines TRBV24-1 with TRBJ2-5; 8 nucleotides line up with TRBD2. The CDR3 loop spans 14 amino acids. Unmatched junction bases numbered 6, after V lost 5 bases and J lost 5 bases. Germline V gene sequence: CDR1 KGHDR, CDR2 SFDVKD. CDR3 sequence reads: CATSGREGVETQYF. For the CDR3, the DNA is TGTGCCACCAGTGGTCGGGAGGGAGTGGAGACCCAGTACTTC.

V and J are TRBV11-2 and TRBJ2-3; 9 positions agree with TRBD2. V trimming: 5 bases; J trimming: 2 bases; junction bases outside the gene matches: 8. Germline V gene lookup returns CDR1 SGHAT and CDR2 FQNNGV. The CDR3 extends over 16 amino acids. This CDR3 is CASSPLRGGNTDTQYF. Here the CDR3 DNA reads TGTGCCAGCAGCCCATTGCGGGGGGGGAACACAGATACGCAGTATTTT.

The chain has TRBV11-2 and TRBJ1-2; tentatively, D is TRBD1 (5 bases). CDR1 is SGHAT and CDR2 is FQNNGV in the germline V gene. V was pared by 2 bases and J by 8 bases, with 15 bases between. The length of the CDR3 is 14 residues. The CDR3 DNA is TGTGCCAGCAGCTTATCGGACACCCTAAAGGGCTACACCTTC. As protein: CASSLSDTLKGYTF.

The gene calls are TRBV4-1 and TRBJ2-1; 11 nucleotides align to TRBD2. Trimming at V came to 3 bases and at J to 2 bases, leaving 6 bases not matched to a gene. Germline V gene lookup returns CDR1 MGHRA and CDR2 YSYEKL. This CDR3 contains 17 residues. This CDR3 reads CASSQVSGRAPYNEQFF. The CDR3 DNA reads TGCGCCAGCAGCCAGGTTAGCGGGAGGGCCCCCTACAATGAGCAGTTCTTC.

The chain joins TRBV2 to TRBJ2-7; D is tentatively TRBD1 or TRBD2 (5 bases each). V lost 3 bases and J 5 bases, leaving 11 bases between the germline ends. Germline CDR1 and CDR2: SNHLY and FYNNEI. The CDR3 contains 13 residues. Here the CDR3 reads CASSDQGDDEQYF. CDR3 coding DNA: TGTGCCAGCAGTGACCAGGGAGACGACGAGCAGTACTTC.

The chain employs TRBV18 and TRBJ1-5; unclear D gene. V gave up 3 bases and J gave up 5 bases, with 8 bases separating them. This CDR3 is 13 amino acids long. Germline V gives CDR1 KGHSH, CDR2 LQKENI. CDR3: CASSPLLDQPQHF. The CDR3 coding sequence is TGTGCCAGCTCACCTCTTTTGGATCAGCCCCAGCATTTT.

V is TRBV24-1 and J is TRBJ2-2; D possibly corresponds to TRBD2 (5 bases). V lost 4 bases and J lost 9, with 11 bases in between. The CDR3 is made up of 13 amino acids. Germline CDR1 is KGHDR and CDR2 is SFDVKD. As DNA, the CDR3 is TGTGCCACCAGTGACGGACTCAACCGGGAGCTGTTTTTT. It specifies CATSDGLNRELFF.

The chain joins TRBV2 to TRBJ1-6; 9 bases line up with TRBD1. The CDR3 runs to 15 residues. Trimming cost V 6 bases and J 7 bases; bases outside gene matches: 7. CDR1 is SNHLY, CDR2 FYNNEI, per germline. CDR3 bases: TGTGCCAGCAGGGGGGACAGGGTAGCGAATTCACCCCTCCACTTT. Encoded protein: CASRGDRVANSPLHF.

With regard to this clone: Additional DNA sequences in this sample encode the identical CDR3. The chain is built from TRBV3-1 (or the pseudogene TRBV3-2) and TRBJ1-4, with D hard to call. CDR1 and CDR2 from the germline V gene are LGHDT and YNNKEL (reference sequence). The CDR3 covers 12 residues. V lost 1 base, J lost 7 bases, and 4 bases lay in between. For the CDR3, the DNA is TGTGCCAGCAGCCAAGTCTCTGAAAAACTGTTTTTT. It is translated as CASSQVSEKLFF.

V usage is TRBV28 and J usage is TRBJ1-5; 7 bases are a match to TRBD1. Germline trimming cut 5 bases from V and 4 bases from J; bases unmatched to any gene: 8. The germline CDR1 and CDR2 sequences are MDHEN and SYDVKM. This CDR3 contains 15 residues. The CDR3 sequence is CASSVRQGGNQPQHF. The DNA of the CDR3 is TGTGCCAGCAGTGTTAGACAGGGAGGGAATCAGCCCCAGCATTTT.

This chain uses TRBV6-1 with TRBJ2-1; 10 nucleotides line up with TRBD1. V lost 4 bases, J lost 4 bases, and 7 bases stayed unmatched. CDR1 and CDR2 from the germline V gene are MNHNS and SASEGT. CDR3 size: 16 residues. The CDR3 bases are TGTGCCAGCAGTGTTGTGACAGGGGGCTTATACAATGAGCAGTTCTTC. This gives the protein CASSVVTGGLYNEQFF.

This sequence joins TRBV6-6 and TRBJ2-7; D possibly corresponds to TRBD2 (6 bases). The length of the CDR3 is 12 residues. Trimming removed 4 bases at V and 6 bases at J, with 10 bases between. CDR1 is MNHNY and CDR2 is SVGAGI in the germline V gene (reference sequence). The DNA of the CDR3 is TGTGCCAGCAGTTTGGCGGGACGCGAGCAGTACTTC. This codes for CASSLAGREQYF.

The chain links TRBV5-1 to TRBJ1-5, with D hard to call. This CDR3 comprises 15 residues. V was pared by 0 bases and J by 7 bases, with 14 bases between. Germline V lookup: CDR1 SGHRS, CDR2 YFSETQ. The CDR3 here is CASSLEGIGYQPQHF. The CDR3 DNA is TGCGCCAGCAGCTTGGAAGGGATAGGGTACCAGCCCCAGCATTTT.

This rearrangement joins TRBV4-1 to TRBJ2-1; 7 nucleotides match TRBD1. J gave up 3 bases and V 3 bases, and 8 bases lay outside the gene matches. There are 16 residues in the CDR3. Germline V CDR1 and CDR2: MGHRA, YSYEKL. CDR3 protein: CASSQHRGELYNEQFF. CDR3 nucleotide sequence: TGCGCCAGCAGCCAGCACAGGGGCGAGCTCTACAATGAGCAGTTCTTC.

This clone showed up just once. The chain is built from TRBV12-3 or TRBV12-4 and TRBJ1-2; 10 positions agree with TRBD1. CDR3 length: 13 residues. V shed 6 bases and J 7 bases; nucleotides not matched to a gene: 5. This CDR3 reads CASRAGTGAGYTF. In DNA, the CDR3 is TGTGCCAGCAGGGCCGGGACAGGGGCTGGCTACACCTTC.

The chain carries TRBV6-5 and TRBJ2-2; the D gene is possibly TRBD2 (5 bases). Germline CDR1 is MNHEY and CDR2 is SVGAGI. Trimming shortened V by 5 bases and J by 7 bases, and 11 bases separated the two germline ends. The CDR3 is made up of 13 amino acids. This CDR3 reads CASSPRLYGELFF. The CDR3 coding sequence is TGTGCCAGCAGTCCCCGACTATACGGGGAGCTGTTTTTT.

To note about this clone: Other DNA variants within this sample encode the same CDR3. CDR3 amino acids: CASRLNTEAFF. Here the CDR3 DNA reads TGTGCCAGCAGGCTTAACACTGAAGCTTTCTTT. V gene TRBV28 combines with J gene TRBJ1-1; no definite D call. Looked up from germline, CDR1 is MDHEN and CDR2 is SYDVKM. The CDR3 consists of 11 residues. Trimming stripped 6 bases from V and 2 bases from J, with 4 bases between.

The chain joins TRBV18 to TRBJ2-3, with TRBD2 matching 7 bases. V was pared by 2 bases and J by 1 base, with 0 bases of the junction left unmatched. This CDR3 has 14 residues. Germline CDR1 is KGHSH and CDR2 is LQKENI. CDR3 region: CASSPTSGTDTQYF. The CDR3 DNA reads as TGTGCCAGCTCACCAACTAGCGGCACAGATACGCAGTATTTT. Combining the CDR3 with reference TRBV18 and TRBJ2-3 gives the whole variable domain NAGVMQNPRHLVRRRGQEARLRCSPMKGHSHVYWYRQLPEEGLKFMVYLQKENIIDESGMPKERFSAEFPKEGPSILRIQQVVRGDSAAYFCASSPTSGTDTQYFGPGTRLTVL.

This clone was observed a few times. V gene TRBV6-5 combines with J gene TRBJ1-2; D uncertain. Germline CDR1 MNHEY, CDR2 SVGAGI. Deletions cut 6 bases from V and 4 bases from J, with 12 bases between. The CDR3 contains 13 residues. CDR3 nucleotides: TGTGCCAGCAGCAATACCGGGGTCTATGGCTACACCTTC. Its protein product is CASSNTGVYGYTF.

The rearrangement joins TRBV2 to TRBJ1-4; 9 bases map to TRBD1. V lost 6 bases and J lost 5; bases outside the gene matches: 10. The CDR3 loop spans 16 amino acids. In germline, CDR1 is SNHLY, CDR2 FYNNEI. Here the CDR3 DNA reads TGTGCCAGCAGAGATTTGGGACAGGGACGGAATGAAAAACTGTTTTTT. This translates into CASRDLGQGRNEKLFF. The full variable domain, in which reference TRBV2 and TRBJ1-4 provide the parts outside the CDR3, is EPEVTQTPSHQVTQMGQEVILRCVPISNHLYFYWYRQILGQKVEFLVSFYNNEISEKSEIFDDQFSVERPDGSNFTLKIRSTKLEDSAMYFCASRDLGQGRNEKLFFGSGTQLSVL.

The genes are TRBV6-5 and TRBJ2-1; D is perhaps TRBD1 (5 bases). The CDR3 is 14 amino acids. Germline CDR1 and CDR2: MNHEY and SVGAGI. Trimming removed 5 bases at V and 5 bases at J, with 13 bases between. For the CDR3, the DNA is TGTGCCAGCAGTCCAGGGTTCGAAGACAATGAGCAGTTCTTC. This encodes CASSPGFEDNEQFF.

The count of this clone is one. The V and J genes are TRBV5-1 and TRBJ1-1; no firm D call. Germline lookup yields CDR1 SGHRS and CDR2 YFSETQ. The V and J ends lost 4 bases and 1 base respectively, with 5 bases between them. The CDR3 has 12 residues. The CDR3 loop reads CASSPGNTEAFF. The DNA for the CDR3 is TGCGCCAGCAGCCCAGGGAACACTGAAGCTTTCTTT.

The genes are TRBV30 and TRBJ1-4, with D possibly being TRBD1 (5 bases). The V end lost 3 bases, the J end lost 7 bases, and 9 bases lay between the germline ends. The germline gives CDR1 GTSNPN, CDR2 SVGIG (reference sequence). This CDR3 comprises 12 residues. Here the CDR3 reads CAWRQGGEKLFF. The CDR3 DNA sequence: TGTGCCTGGAGGCAGGGTGGTGAAAAACTGTTTTTT.

J is TRBJ1-2 and V is TRBV20-1; no firm D call. Germline-derived CDR1 and CDR2 are DFQATT and SNEGSKA (reference sequence). Trimming shortened V by 2 bases and J by 7 bases, and 5 bases separated the two germline ends. The CDR3 covers 10 residues. CDR3: CSARSSGYTF. The CDR3 coding sequence is TGCAGTGCTAGATCGAGTGGCTACACCTTC.

The chain is built from TRBV5-4 and TRBJ2-7; 10 nucleotides match TRBD2. The CDR3 has 15 residues. Germline V lookup: CDR1 SGHNT, CDR2 YYREEE (reference sequence). V trimming: 4 bases; J trimming: 3 bases; junction bases outside the gene matches: 7. CDR3 in amino acids: CASSNLAGELYEQYF. The CDR3 DNA reads TGTGCCAGCAGCAATCTAGCGGGAGAACTCTACGAGCAGTACTTC.